This T cell receptor (beta chain) was recorded in a study of cytomegalovirus exposure and HLA in healthy donors. Overall study findings and caveats: Owing to their indistinguishability, certain V segments, notably TRBV6-2 and TRBV6-3, were excluded.

In the case of this clone: Its antigen is still unknown.

Both 60 Vbeta primers and 13 Jbeta primers went into the PCR. Assay: immunoSEQ multiplex PCR; the TCRdb copy retains only in-frame clones and omits some. The repertoire holds roughly 150,000 clones, with 84% as singletons. The ends lost 6 bases at V and 5 bases at J; junction bases unmatched: 2. Germline CDR1 and CDR2: MNHEY and SVGAGI. This CDR3 has 12 amino acids. Sequencing was performed on PBMCs. This chain connects TRBV6-5 to TRBJ2-3; 7 nucleotides line up with TRBD2. This clonotype was sampled from a boy younger than 10 in good health and CMV-seronegative. The CDR3: CASSRGVDTQYF. CDR3 in DNA: TGTGCCAGCAGCCGGGGGGTAGATACGCAGTATTTT.